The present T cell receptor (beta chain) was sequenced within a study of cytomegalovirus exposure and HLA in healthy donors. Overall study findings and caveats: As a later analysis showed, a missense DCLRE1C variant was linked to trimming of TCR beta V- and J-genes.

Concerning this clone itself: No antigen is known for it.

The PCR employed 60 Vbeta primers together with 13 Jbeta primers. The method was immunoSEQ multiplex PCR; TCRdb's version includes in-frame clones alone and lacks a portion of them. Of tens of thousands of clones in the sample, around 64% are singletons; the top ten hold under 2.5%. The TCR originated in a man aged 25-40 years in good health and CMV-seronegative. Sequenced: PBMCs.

The CDR3 loop is CASSQEGQSPLHF. CDR3 DNA sequence: TGCGCCAGCAGCCAAGAGGGCCAATCACCCCTCCACTTT. The V gene is TRBV4-3, the J gene TRBJ1-6, with unresolved D. V lost 0 bases and J lost 10, with 7 bases in between. The CDR3 length is 13 residues. The germline CDR1 and CDR2 sequences are LGHNA and YSLEER.